This T cell receptor beta chain was obtained from a study of identical twins. The CDR3 extends over 15 amino acids. Germline loops: CDR1 KGHDR, CDR2 SFDVKD. V was trimmed by 3 bases and J by 0 bases, leaving 5 bases between them. Template switching added a universal primer site; cDNA carried unique molecular identifiers. TCRdb itself ran the 5' RACE reads through MiXCR, one entry per CDR3 protein. The sample holds hundreds of thousands of distinct CDR3 sequences, roughly 6.6% seen once. Study-level points and caveats: Donors were not followed over many years; analysis was cross-sectional. Clonotypes of the beta chain that were abundant in cord blood carried fewer insertions (memory repertoires showed none). Modelling underestimated the level of out-of-frame TCR alpha sharing observed in monozygotic twins.

In the case of this clonotype: No antigen is known for it.

These records were also assigned to another study, of yellow fever vaccine responses in identical twins.

The rearrangement links TRBV24-1 to TRBJ2-6, with D hard to call. The specimen sequenced was PBMCs. This clonotype was sampled from a woman younger than 30 in good health. The CDR3, as DNA: TGTGCCACCAGTGATCCCCTCTCTGGGGCCAACGTCCTGACTTTC. Translating it yields CATSDPLSGANVLTF.